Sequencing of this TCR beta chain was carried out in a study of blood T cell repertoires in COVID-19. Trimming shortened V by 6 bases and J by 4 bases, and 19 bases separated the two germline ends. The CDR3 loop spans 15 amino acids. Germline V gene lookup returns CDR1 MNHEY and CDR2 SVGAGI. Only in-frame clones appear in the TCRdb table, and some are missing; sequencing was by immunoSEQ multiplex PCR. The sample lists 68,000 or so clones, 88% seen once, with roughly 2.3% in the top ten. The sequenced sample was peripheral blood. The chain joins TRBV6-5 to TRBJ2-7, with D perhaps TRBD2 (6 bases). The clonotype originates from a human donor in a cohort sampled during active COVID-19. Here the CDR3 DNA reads TGTGCCAGCAGGAATAGGGAAAGGGACTTGTACGAGCAGTACTTC. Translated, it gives CASRNRERDLYEQYF.